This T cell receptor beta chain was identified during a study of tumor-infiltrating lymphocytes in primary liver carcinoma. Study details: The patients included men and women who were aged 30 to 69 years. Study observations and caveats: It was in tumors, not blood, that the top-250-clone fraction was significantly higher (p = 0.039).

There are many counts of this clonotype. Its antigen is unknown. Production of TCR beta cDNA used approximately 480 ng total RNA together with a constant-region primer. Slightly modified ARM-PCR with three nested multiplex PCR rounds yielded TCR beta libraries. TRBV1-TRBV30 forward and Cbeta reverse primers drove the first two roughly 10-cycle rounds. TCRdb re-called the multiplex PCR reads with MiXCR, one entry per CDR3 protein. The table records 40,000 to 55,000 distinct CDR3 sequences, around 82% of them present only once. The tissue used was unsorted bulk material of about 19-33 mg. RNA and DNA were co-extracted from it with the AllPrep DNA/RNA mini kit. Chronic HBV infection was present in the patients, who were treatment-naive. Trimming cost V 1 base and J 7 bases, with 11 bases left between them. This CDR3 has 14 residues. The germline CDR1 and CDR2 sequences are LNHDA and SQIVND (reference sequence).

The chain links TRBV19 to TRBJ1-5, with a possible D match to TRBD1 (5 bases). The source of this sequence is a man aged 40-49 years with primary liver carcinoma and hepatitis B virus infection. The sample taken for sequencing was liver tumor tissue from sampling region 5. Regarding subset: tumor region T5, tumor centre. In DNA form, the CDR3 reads TGTGCCAGTAGTATAGCGAGGGGCGGACAGCCCCAGCATTTT. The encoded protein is CASSIARGGQPQHF.